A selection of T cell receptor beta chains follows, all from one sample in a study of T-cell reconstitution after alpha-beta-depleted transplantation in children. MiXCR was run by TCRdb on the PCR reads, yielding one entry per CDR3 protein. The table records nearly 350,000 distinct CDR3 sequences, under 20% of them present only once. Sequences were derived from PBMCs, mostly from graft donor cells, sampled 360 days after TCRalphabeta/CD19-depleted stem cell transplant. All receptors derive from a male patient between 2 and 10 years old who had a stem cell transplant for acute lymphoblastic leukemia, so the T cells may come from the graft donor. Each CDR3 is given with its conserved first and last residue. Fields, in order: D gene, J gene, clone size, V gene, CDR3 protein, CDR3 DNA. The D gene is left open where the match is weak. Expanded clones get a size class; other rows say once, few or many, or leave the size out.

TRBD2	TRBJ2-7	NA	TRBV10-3	CAISGRLAGVNEQYF	TGTGCCATCAGTGGTAGACTAGCGGGAGTCAACGAGCAGTACTTC
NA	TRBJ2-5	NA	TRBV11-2	CASSPLGLAAWNQETQYF	TGTGCCAGCAGTCCTCTTGGGTTAGCGGCCTGGAATCAAGAGACCCAGTACTTC
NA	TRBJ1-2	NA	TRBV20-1	CSAVQPGHYGYTF	TGCAGTGCTGTCCAACCGGGCCACTATGGCTACACCTTC
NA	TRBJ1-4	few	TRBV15	CATSRDGLTNEKLFF	TGTGCCACCAGCAGAGACGGGTTAACTAATGAAAAACTGTTTTTT
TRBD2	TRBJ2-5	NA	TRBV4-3	CASSQESAGLAGSQYF	TGCGCCAGCAGCCAAGAAAGTGCAGGCCTAGCGGGTTCCCAGTACTTC
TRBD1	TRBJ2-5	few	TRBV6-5	CASSYPTGGRETQYF	TGTGCCAGCAGTTACCCCACAGGGGGCCGGGAGACCCAGTACTTC
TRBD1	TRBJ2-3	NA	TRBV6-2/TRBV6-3	CASRWTGTTDTQYF	TGTGCCAGCCGATGGACAGGTACTACAGATACGCAGTATTTT
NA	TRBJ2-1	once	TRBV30	CAIWVAGLGNEQFF	TGTGCGATTTGGGTTGCGGGACTGGGTAATGAGCAGTTCTTC
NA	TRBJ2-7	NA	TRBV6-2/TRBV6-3	CASSYSGLAENTYEQYF	TGTGCCAGCAGTTACTCTGGCTTAGCGGAAAACACCTACGAGCAGTACTTC
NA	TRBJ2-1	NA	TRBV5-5	CASTTGRYNEQFF	TGTGCCAGCACCACGGGCCGGTACAATGAGCAGTTCTTC
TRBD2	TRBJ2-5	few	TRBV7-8	CASSFASSSGPQETQYF	TGTGCCAGCAGCTTTGCGTCCTCTAGCGGACCCCAGGAGACCCAGTACTTC
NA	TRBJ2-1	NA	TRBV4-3	CASSPPGAYNEQFF	TGCGCCAGCAGCCCCCCTGGGGCATACAATGAGCAGTTCTTC
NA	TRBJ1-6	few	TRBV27	CASSSRVNSPLHF	TGTGCCAGCAGCAGCAGGGTCAATTCACCCCTCCACTTT
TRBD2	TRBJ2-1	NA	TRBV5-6	CASSLVSGSNEQFF	TGTGCCAGCAGCTTGGTTAGCGGGAGTAATGAGCAGTTCTTC
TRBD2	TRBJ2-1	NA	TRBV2	CAAGGGSYNEQFF	TGTGCCGCGGGGGGCGGCTCCTACAATGAGCAGTTCTTC
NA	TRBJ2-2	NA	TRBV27	CASSQPYTGELFF	TGTGCCAGCAGTCAGCCCTACACCGGGGAGCTGTTTTTT
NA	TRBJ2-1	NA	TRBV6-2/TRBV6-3	CASSYQGTDWNEQFF	TGTGCCAGCAGTTACCAGGGGACGGATTGGAATGAGCAGTTCTTC
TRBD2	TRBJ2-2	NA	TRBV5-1	CASSLFGLPGLGTGELFF	TGCGCCAGCAGCTTGTTCGGGCTACCGGGACTAGGCACCGGGGAGCTGTTTTTT
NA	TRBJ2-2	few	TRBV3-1	CASSHLAGNTGELFF	TGTGCCAGCAGCCACCTGGCAGGGAACACCGGGGAGCTGTTTTTT
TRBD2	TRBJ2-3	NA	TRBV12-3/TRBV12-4	CASTPPWRGTQTSTDTQYF	TGTGCCAGCACCCCACCCTGGCGGGGGACGCAGACCAGCACAGATACGCAGTATTTT
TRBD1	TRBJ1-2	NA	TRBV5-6	CASSLRGQAYGYTF	TGTGCCAGCAGCTTGAGGGGGCAGGCCTATGGCTACACCTTC
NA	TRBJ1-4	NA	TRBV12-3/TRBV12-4	CASSSKGATNEKLFF	TGTGCCAGCAGTTCCAAGGGGGCAACTAATGAAAAACTGTTTTTT